Each of the 26 T cell receptor beta chains below was sequenced from the same sample in a study of monozygotic twins with inflammatory bowel disease. From the 5' RACE reads, TCRdb lists one entry per CDR3 protein and no DNA. This sample carries 160,000 or so distinct CDR3 sequences, with 2.4% going to the ten biggest clones. Sequencing was carried out using blood. The receptor set was obtained from a human donor with ulcerative colitis or Crohn's disease, or a healthy co-twin of an affected twin (not recorded which).

The chain is built from TRBV9 and TRBJ2-7; no DNA is available, so the TRBD1 call from TCRdb remains unchecked. The CDR3 totals 13 residues. Looked up from germline, CDR1 is SGDLS and CDR2 is YYNGEE. The CDR3 loop reads CASSIGQTYEQYF.

The V and J genes are TRBV7-2 and TRBJ2-1; TCRdb lists TRBD1, though no DNA is available to test this call. Germline CDR1 reads SGHTA; CDR2 reads FQGNSA. This CDR3 region has 16 residues. The CDR3 protein is CASSSNRDRGSHEQFF.

The chain joins TRBV5-1 to TRBJ2-1; TCRdb indicates TRBD2, and absent DNA this call remains unverified. This CDR3 has 14 residues. Germline CDR1 is SGHRS and CDR2 is YFSETQ. CDR3: CASSRTTSDNEQFF.

The chain links TRBV10-3 to TRBJ2-5; TCRdb lists TRBD2, though no DNA is available to test this call. The CDR3 consists of 16 residues. Germline values: CDR1 ENHRY, CDR2 SYGVKD. The CDR3 protein is CAISESRQPSGETQYF.

The chain recombines TRBV7-8 with TRBJ2-7; the TRBD1 assignment by TCRdb is unverifiable without DNA. Germline lookup yields CDR1 SGHVS and CDR2 FQNEAQ. CDR3 length: 15 amino acids. CDR3 in amino acids: CASSPRDRDSYEQYF.

This sequence joins TRBV10-3 and TRBJ2-7; lacking DNA, the TRBD1 call made by TCRdb goes unchecked. CDR1 is ENHRY and CDR2 is SYGVKD in the germline V gene. This CDR3 contains 16 residues. The CDR3 is CATTNPSGTGGYEQYF.

This rearrangement joins TRBV20-1 to TRBJ2-6; TCRdb indicates TRBD1, and absent DNA this call remains unverified. The CDR3 is 14 residues long. The germline CDR1 and CDR2 sequences are DFQATT and SNEGSKA (reference sequence). The CDR3: CSARPLDRANVLTF.

The chain recombines TRBV28 with TRBJ2-3; TCRdb returns TRBD1, unconfirmable since there is no DNA. The CDR3 contains 15 residues. Germline CDR1 is MDHEN and CDR2 is SYDVKM. The CDR3: CASSSPGGSTDTQYF.

The CDR3 here is CASSLEQGAGSPLHF. V is TRBV12-3 or TRBV12-4 and J is TRBJ1-6; TCRdb's assignment of TRBD1 cannot be checked, as there is no DNA. This CDR3 spans 15 amino acids.

V and J are TRBV19 and TRBJ1-2; TCRdb's D call, TRBD1, is unchecked because there is no DNA. This CDR3 region has 13 residues. From germline, CDR1 is LNHDA and CDR2 SQIVND (reference sequence). The CDR3 sequence is CASSFTGSDGYTF.

The V and J genes are TRBV9 and TRBJ2-5; the D call of TRBD2 rests on TCRdb alone, since no DNA is present to check it. The CDR3 totals 14 residues. Per the germline V gene, CDR1 is SGDLS and CDR2 is YYNGEE. CDR3 region: CASSVVVREGTQYF. Full variable domain (missing parts from reference TRBV9 and TRBJ2-5): DSGVTQTPKHLITATGQRVTLRCSPRSGDLSVYWYQQSLDQGLQFLIQYYNGEERAKGNILERFSAQQFPDLHSELNLSSLELGDSALYFCASSVVVREGTQYFGPGTRLLVL.

The V and J genes are TRBV7-6 and TRBJ1-3; the TCRdb D gene call, TRBD1, has no DNA to confirm it. Germline-derived CDR1 and CDR2 are SGHVS and FNYEAQ. CDR3 length: 16 amino acids. CDR3 amino acids: CASSFSRDISGNTIYF.

The chain is built from TRBV12-5 and TRBJ2-2. The length of the CDR3 is 14 residues. CDR1 and CDR2 (germline): LGHNT, FRNRAP. The CDR3 sequence is CASGLGPNTGELFF. Supplemented by reference TRBV12-5 and TRBJ2-2, the full variable domain reads DARVTQTPRHKVTEMGQEVTMRCQPILGHNTVFWYRQTMMQGLELLAYFRNRAPLDDSGMPKDRFSAEMPDATLATLKIQPSEPRDSAVYFCASGLGPNTGELFFGEGSRLTVL.

The chain has TRBV7-8 and TRBJ2-1; the D gene TCRdb calls, TRBD2, cannot be checked with no DNA. CDR3 length: 17 residues. CDR1 SGHVS and CDR2 FQNEAQ come from the germline V gene. The chain's CDR3 is CASSLALASGRRDEQFF.

This rearrangement joins TRBV19 to TRBJ2-7; with no DNA, the TCRdb D assignment of TRBD1 cannot be verified. The CDR3 runs 14 residues. Germline-derived CDR1 and CDR2 are LNHDA and SQIVND (reference sequence). CDR3: CASRPQGAEYEQYF.

This sequence joins TRBV12-3 or TRBV12-4 and TRBJ1-1. The CDR3 extends over 14 amino acids. This CDR3 reads CASTLLGANTEAFF.

V is TRBV5-1 and J is TRBJ2-5; TCRdb returns TRBD2, unconfirmable since there is no DNA. CDR1 is SGHRS and CDR2 is YFSETQ in the germline V gene. This CDR3 is built from 13 residues. CDR3 residues: CASSISSGRTQYF. Looking up the rest from reference TRBV5-1 and TRBJ2-5 gives the full variable domain: KAGVTQTPRYLIKTRGQQVTLSCSPISGHRSVSWYQQTPGQGLQFLFEYFSETQRNKGNFPGRFSGRQFSNSRSEMNVSTLELGDSALYLCASSISSGRTQYFGPGTRLLVL.

The chain recombines TRBV19 with TRBJ1-1. This CDR3 contains 16 residues. CDR1 and CDR2 from the germline V gene are LNHDA and SQIVND (reference sequence). CDR3 sequence: CASSPRWRGSNTEAFF.

The chain carries TRBV2 and TRBJ2-1; TCRdb reports TRBD1, a call that lacks DNA to check it against. Germline V gene lookup returns CDR1 SNHLY and CDR2 FYNNEI. CDR3 length equals 16 residues. CDR3 sequence reads: CASKAPEGREYNEQFF.

V is TRBV27 and J is TRBJ1-1. Per germline, CDR1 MNHEY and CDR2 SMNVEV (reference sequence). This CDR3 is built from 13 residues. The CDR3 sequence is CASSLGRAAEAFF.

The chain joins TRBV2 to TRBJ2-1; the TCRdb call, TRBD1, lacks DNA for checking. CDR1 is SNHLY, CDR2 FYNNEI, per germline. The CDR3 spans 14 residues. CDR3 protein: CASSPGLSYNEQFF.

The rearrangement joins TRBV20-1 to TRBJ2-1. The CDR3 has 14 residues. CDR1 and CDR2 (germline): DFQATT, SNEGSKA (reference sequence). This CDR3 is CSASDRSPYNEQFF.

The J gene is TRBJ1-2, the V gene TRBV5-1; TCRdb lists TRBD1, though no DNA is available to test this call. Looked up from germline, CDR1 is SGHRS and CDR2 is YFSETQ. The CDR3 spans 14 residues. The CDR3 loop reads CASSLREYNYGYTF.

The rearrangement uses TRBV20-1 and TRBJ1-6. The CDR3 is 13 amino acids. The germline CDR1 and CDR2 sequences are DFQATT and SNEGSKA (reference sequence). The CDR3 sequence: CSVSQVLNSPLHF.

The chain has TRBV20-1 and TRBJ1-2; as DNA is missing, the TRBD1 call by TCRdb cannot be tested. This CDR3 has 15 amino acids. Germline lookup yields CDR1 DFQATT and CDR2 SNEGSKA (reference sequence). CDR3 amino acids: CSAMPGQGSNYGYTF.

The chain recombines TRBV19 with TRBJ1-1. Per germline, CDR1 LNHDA and CDR2 SQIVND (reference sequence). The CDR3 contains 14 residues. Here the CDR3 reads CATVMAAGNTEAFF. Based on the CDR3 plus reference TRBV19 and TRBJ1-1, the full variable domain is DGGITQSPKYLFRKEGQNVTLSCEQNLNHDAMYWYRQDPGQGLRLIYYSQIVNDFQKGDIAEGYSVSREKKESFPLTVTSAQKNPTAFYLCATVMAAGNTEAFFGQGTRLTVV.